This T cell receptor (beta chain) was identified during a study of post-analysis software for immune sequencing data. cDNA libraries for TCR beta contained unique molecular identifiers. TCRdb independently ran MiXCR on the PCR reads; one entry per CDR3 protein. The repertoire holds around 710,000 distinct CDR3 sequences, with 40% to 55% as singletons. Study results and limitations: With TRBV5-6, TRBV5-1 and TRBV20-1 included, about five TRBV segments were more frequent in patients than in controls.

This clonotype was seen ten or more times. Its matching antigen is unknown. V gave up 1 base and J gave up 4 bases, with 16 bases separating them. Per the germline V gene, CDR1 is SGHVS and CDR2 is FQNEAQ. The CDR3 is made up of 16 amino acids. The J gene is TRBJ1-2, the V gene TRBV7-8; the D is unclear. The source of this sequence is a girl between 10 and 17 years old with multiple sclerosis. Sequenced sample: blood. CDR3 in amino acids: CASSLESIGPLYGYTF. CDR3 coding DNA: TGTGCCAGCAGCTTAGAATCAATAGGGCCCCTCTATGGCTACACCTTC.